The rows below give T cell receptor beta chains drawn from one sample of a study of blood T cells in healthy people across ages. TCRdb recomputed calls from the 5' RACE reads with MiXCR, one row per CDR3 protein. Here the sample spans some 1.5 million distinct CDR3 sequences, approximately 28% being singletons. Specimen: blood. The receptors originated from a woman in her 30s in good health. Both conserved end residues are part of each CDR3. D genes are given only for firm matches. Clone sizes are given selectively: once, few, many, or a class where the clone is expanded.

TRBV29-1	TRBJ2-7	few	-	CSVLLPGLPYNEQYF	TGCAGCGTCCTTCTTCCGGGACTCCCCTACAATGAGCAGTACTTC
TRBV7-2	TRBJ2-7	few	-	CASRPLGDIGPYEQYF	TGTGCCAGCAGACCTCTTGGGGACATTGGTCCCTACGAGCAGTACTTC
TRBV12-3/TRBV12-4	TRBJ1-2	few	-	CASNRVGYGYTF	TGTGCCAGCAACAGGGTGGGATATGGCTACACCTTC
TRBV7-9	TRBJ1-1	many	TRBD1	CASSLGQGYTEAFF	TGTGCCAGCAGCTTGGGACAGGGATACACTGAAGCTTTCTTT
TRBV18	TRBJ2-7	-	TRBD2	CASSPPRVAGVNEQYF	TGTGCCAGCTCACCACCCCGGGTAGCGGGGGTGAATGAGCAGTACTTC
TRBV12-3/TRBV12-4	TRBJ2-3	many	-	CASSSNPRGSTDTQYF	TGTGCCAGCAGTTCCAACCCTCGCGGCAGCACAGATACGCAGTATTTT
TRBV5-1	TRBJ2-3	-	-	CASSLGLAIAQYF	TGCGCCAGCAGCTTGGGTCTAGCGATCGCGCAGTATTTT
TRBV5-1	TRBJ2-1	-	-	CASSLDGVYEQFF	TGCGCCAGCAGCTTGGATGGAGTCTACGAGCAGTTCTTC
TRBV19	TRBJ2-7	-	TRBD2	CASTLSSGRKYEQYF	TGTGCCAGTACTTTGTCTAGCGGGAGGAAATACGAGCAGTACTTC
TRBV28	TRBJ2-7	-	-	CASGLGCEQYF	TGTGCCAGCGGTTTGGGCTGCGAGCAGTACTTC
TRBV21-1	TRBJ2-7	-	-	CASSKGGKMGDYEQYF	TGTGCCAGCAGCAAAGGGGGAAAGATGGGAGACTACGAGCAGTACTTC
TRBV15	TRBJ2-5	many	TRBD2	CATSPRSGRAVETQYF	TGTGCCACCAGCCCCCGAAGCGGGAGGGCAGTGGAGACCCAGTACTTC
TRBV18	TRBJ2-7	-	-	CASSPPQQAGGFYEQYF	TGTGCCAGCTCACCACCCCAGCAAGCAGGGGGGTTCTACGAGCAGTACTTC
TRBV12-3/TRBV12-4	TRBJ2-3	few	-	CASTRVWGLDTQYF	TGTGCCAGCACCCGGGTGTGGGGATTGGATACGCAGTATTTT
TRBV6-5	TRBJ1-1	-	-	CASSYSMHGAGAGDEAFF	TGTGCCAGCAGTTACTCGATGCATGGCGCGGGGGCAGGGGATGAAGCTTTCTTT
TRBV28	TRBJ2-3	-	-	CASSLPGLPTDTQYF	TGTGCCAGCAGTTTGCCGGGACTTCCTACAGATACGCAGTATTTT
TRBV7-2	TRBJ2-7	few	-	CASSVGGRGRISYEQYF	TGTGCCAGCAGCGTGGGGGGGCGGGGAAGGATCTCCTACGAGCAGTACTTC
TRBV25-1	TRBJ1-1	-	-	CAGSDFRTDPFF	TGTGCCGGCAGTGACTTTAGGACAGATCCTTTCTTT
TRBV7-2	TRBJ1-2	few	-	CASSPPKGRLNYGYTF	TGTGCCAGCAGCCCCCCTAAGGGACGGTTAAACTATGGCTACACCTTC
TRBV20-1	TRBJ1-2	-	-	CSARTAGRNYGYTF	TGCAGTGCGCGGACAGCCGGAAGAAACTATGGCTACACCTTC
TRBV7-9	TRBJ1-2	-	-	CASSLIGNRGYTF	TGTGCCAGCAGCTTAATAGGGAATAGAGGCTACACCTTC
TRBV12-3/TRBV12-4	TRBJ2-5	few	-	CASSWDSTRKETQYF	TGTGCCAGCAGCTGGGACTCGACCAGAAAAGAGACCCAGTACTTC
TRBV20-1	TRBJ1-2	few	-	CSATERGSGYTF	TGCAGTGCCACCGAGAGAGGGTCCGGCTACACCTTC
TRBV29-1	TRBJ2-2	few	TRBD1	CSVEKWGTAGTGPGELFF	TGCAGCGTTGAGAAGTGGGGGACCGCCGGGACAGGCCCCGGGGAGCTGTTTTTT
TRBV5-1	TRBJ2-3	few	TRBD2	CASSSTSGGMGDTQYF	TGCGCCAGCAGCAGTACTAGCGGGGGCATGGGGGATACGCAGTATTTT
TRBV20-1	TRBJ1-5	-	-	CSARKGDQPQHF	TGCAGTGCTCGGAAGGGTGATCAGCCCCAGCATTTT
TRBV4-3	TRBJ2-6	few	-	CASSREGQPGANVLTF	TGCGCCAGCAGCCGAGAGGGACAACCTGGGGCCAACGTCCTGACTTTC
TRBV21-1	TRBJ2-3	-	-	CASSTDISSTDTQYF	TGTGCCAGCAGCACGGACATATCTAGCACAGATACGCAGTATTTT
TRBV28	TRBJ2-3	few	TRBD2	CASSAPGGARTDTQYF	TGTGCCAGCAGTGCTCCGGGAGGCGCGCGCACAGATACGCAGTATTTT
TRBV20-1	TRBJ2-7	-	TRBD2	CSASLAGRLEQYF	TGCAGTGCTAGTCTAGCGGGCAGGCTCGAGCAGTACTTC
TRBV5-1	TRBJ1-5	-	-	CASSYDPNQPQHF	TGCGCCAGCAGCTACGACCCGAATCAGCCCCAGCATTTT
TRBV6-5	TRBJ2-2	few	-	CASSRGGGGNTGELFF	TGTGCCAGCAGCCGTGGCGGAGGGGGGAACACCGGGGAGCTGTTTTTT
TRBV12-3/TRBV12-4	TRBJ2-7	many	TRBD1	CASSPTGGPYEQYF	TGTGCCAGCAGTCCTACAGGGGGTCCGTACGAGCAGTACTTC
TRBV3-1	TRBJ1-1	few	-	CASSQLSTGSTEAFF	TGTGCCAGCAGCCAACTCTCAACGGGGAGCACTGAAGCTTTCTTT
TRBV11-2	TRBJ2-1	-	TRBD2	CASSLEGTKQFF	TGTGCCAGCAGCTTAGAGGGGACTAAGCAGTTCTTC
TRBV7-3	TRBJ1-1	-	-	CASSSTAFTEAFF	TGTGCCAGCAGCTCGACTGCATTCACTGAAGCTTTCTTT
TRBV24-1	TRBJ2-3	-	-	CATSGGGECTDTQYF	TGTGCCACCAGTGGAGGAGGGGAATGCACAGATACGCAGTATTTT
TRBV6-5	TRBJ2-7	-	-	CASSYRQRSSYNEQYF	TGTGCCAGCAGTTACCGCCAAAGGAGCTCCTACAATGAGCAGTACTTC
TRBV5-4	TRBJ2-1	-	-	CTSSLEGGNEQFF	TGTACCAGCAGCTTGGAAGGGGGGAATGAGCAGTTCTTC
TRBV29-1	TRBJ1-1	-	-	CSSEQTMNTEAFF	TGCAGCTCTGAACAGACGATGAACACTGAAGCTTTCTTT
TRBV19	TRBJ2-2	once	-	CASNEGTSTGELFF	TGTGCCAGTAATGAGGGGACCTCCACCGGGGAGCTGTTTTTT
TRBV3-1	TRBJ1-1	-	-	CASSQDQGTFEAFF	TGTGCCAGCAGCCAAGATCAGGGGACATTTGAAGCTTTCTTT
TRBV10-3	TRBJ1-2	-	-	CAISQQDMITYGYTF	TGTGCCATCAGTCAACAGGATATGATAACTTATGGCTACACCTTC
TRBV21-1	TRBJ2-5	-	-	CASSKRRGQEAETQYF	TGTGCCAGCAGCAAAAGGAGGGGACAGGAGGCAGAGACCCAGTACTTC
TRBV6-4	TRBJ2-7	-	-	CASSDNLGSNYNEQYF	TGTGCCAGCAGTGACAATTTAGGAAGCAATTACAATGAGCAGTACTTC
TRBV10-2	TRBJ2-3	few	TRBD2	CASTLAGADTQYF	TGCGCCAGCACGCTAGCGGGAGCAGATACGCAGTATTTT
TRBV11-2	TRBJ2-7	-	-	CASREVAGPYEQYF	TGTGCCAGCAGGGAAGTAGCCGGTCCCTACGAGCAGTACTTC
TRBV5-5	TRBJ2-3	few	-	CASRGGASLTDTQYF	TGTGCCAGCAGGGGCGGAGCAAGCCTCACAGATACGCAGTATTTT
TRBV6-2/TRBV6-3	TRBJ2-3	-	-	CASRSRARSPDTQYF	TGTGCCAGCAGAAGTCGGGCTAGATCGCCAGATACGCAGTATTTT